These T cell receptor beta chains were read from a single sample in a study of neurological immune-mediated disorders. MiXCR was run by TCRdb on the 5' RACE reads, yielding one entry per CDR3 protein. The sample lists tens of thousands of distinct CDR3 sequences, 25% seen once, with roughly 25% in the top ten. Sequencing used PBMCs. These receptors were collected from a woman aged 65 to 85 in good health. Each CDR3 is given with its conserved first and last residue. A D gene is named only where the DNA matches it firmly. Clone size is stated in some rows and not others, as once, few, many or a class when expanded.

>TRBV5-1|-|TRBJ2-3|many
TGCGCCAGCAGCCTATCATCCGGCCCCCAAGATACGCAGTATTTT
CASSLSSGPQDTQYF
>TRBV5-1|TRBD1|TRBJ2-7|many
TGCGCCAGCAGCCACGGACAGGGGGCCTACGAGCAGTACTTC
CASSHGQGAYEQYF
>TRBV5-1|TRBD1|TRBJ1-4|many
TGCGCCAGCAGCTTGAAGGGGGCGAAGGATGAAAAACTGTTTTTT
CASSLKGAKDEKLFF
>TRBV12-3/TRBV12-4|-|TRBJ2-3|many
TGTGCCAGCACCCGTGGGGATACGCAGTATTTT
CASTRGDTQYF
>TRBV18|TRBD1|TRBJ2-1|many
TGTGCCAGCTCACCAGGGACAGGGACCTACAATGAGCAGTTCTTC
CASSPGTGTYNEQFF
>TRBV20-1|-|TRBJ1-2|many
TGCAGTGCTCGGCCGGCGACAGGCGGCTACACCTTC
CSARPATGGYTF
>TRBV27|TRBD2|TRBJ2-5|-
TGTGCCAGCAGTCCCCGGGCGGGGGGCCAAGAGACCCAGTACTTC
CASSPRAGGQETQYF
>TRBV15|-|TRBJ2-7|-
TGTGCCACCAGCAGAGCCCCGGGTCCCAGGGCCGCCTACGAGCAGTACTTC
CATSRAPGPRAAYEQYF
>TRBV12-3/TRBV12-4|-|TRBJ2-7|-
TGTGCCAGCAGTTTTGTATCTGGAGGCCACTACGAGCAGTACTTC
CASSFVSGGHYEQYF
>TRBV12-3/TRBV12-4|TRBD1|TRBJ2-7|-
TGTGCCAGCAGCCCCGACAGGGACGAGCAGTACTTC
CASSPDRDEQYF
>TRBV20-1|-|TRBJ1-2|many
TGCAGTGCTAGACGTGGTCGGGTTGGGGGTGGCTACACCTTC
CSARRGRVGGGYTF
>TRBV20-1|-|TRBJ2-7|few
TGCAGTGCTAGTCCTACCCCTAGCAACGAGCAGTACTTC
CSASPTPSNEQYF
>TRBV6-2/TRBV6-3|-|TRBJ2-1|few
TGTGCCAGCAGCTACCCGCCCAGGCGGGGACCCTACAATGAGCAGTTCTTC
CASSYPPRRGPYNEQFF
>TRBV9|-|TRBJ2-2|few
TGTGCCAGCAGCGTAGGGATTGGATGGACCGGGGAGCTGTTTTTT
CASSVGIGWTGELFF
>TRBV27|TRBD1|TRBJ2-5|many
TGTGCCAGCAGTGCATGGGACAGTCAAGAGACCCAGTACTTC
CASSAWDSQETQYF
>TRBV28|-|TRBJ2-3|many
TGTGCCAGCAGCCCTTCTGGACGCCGGGGGGATACGCAGTATTTT
CASSPSGRRGDTQYF
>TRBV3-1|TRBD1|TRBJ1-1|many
TGTGCCAGCAGCCAAGATCTATGGACAGGGCAGGCTTTCTTT
CASSQDLWTGQAFF
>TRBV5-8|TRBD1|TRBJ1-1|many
TGTGCCAGCAGCCCCTGGACAGGGATGAACACTGAAGCTTTCTTT
CASSPWTGMNTEAFF
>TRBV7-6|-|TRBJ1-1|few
TGTGCCAGCAGCACCCAGGGAGTGACTGAAGCTTTCTTT
CASSTQGVTEAFF
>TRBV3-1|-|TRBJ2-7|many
TGTGCCAGCAGCCAAGGGCGGCCTTCGGTCTACGAGCAGTACTTC
CASSQGRPSVYEQYF
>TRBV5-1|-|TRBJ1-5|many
TGCGCCAGCAGCTTGGAACCGGATCAGCCCCAGCATTTT
CASSLEPDQPQHF
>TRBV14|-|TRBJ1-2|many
TGTGCCAGCAGCCAAGATTGGAGGGATGGCTACACCTTC
CASSQDWRDGYTF
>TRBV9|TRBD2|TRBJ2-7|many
TGTGCCAGCAGCTCGGGAGGGCCTGGTTACGAGCAGTACTTC
CASSSGGPGYEQYF
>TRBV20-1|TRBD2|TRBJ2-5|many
TGCAGTGCTAGAGAGCCCCCCCTAGCGGGAGTGGAGACCCAGTACTTC
CSAREPPLAGVETQYF
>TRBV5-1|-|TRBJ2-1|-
TGCGCCAGCACCTCGGACGTATACAATGAGCAGTTCTTC
CASTSDVYNEQFF
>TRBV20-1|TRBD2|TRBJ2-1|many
TGCAGTGCTAGGGGAGCGGGAGGGCCTTTCAATGAGCAGTTCTTC
CSARGAGGPFNEQFF
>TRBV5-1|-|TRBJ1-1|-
TGCGCCAGCAGCTTGGCTTTGAGCACTGAAGCTTTCTTT
CASSLALSTEAFF
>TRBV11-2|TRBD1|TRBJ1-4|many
TGTGCCAGCAGCTTTACAGGGGGGGATGAAAAACTGTTTTTT
CASSFTGGDEKLFF
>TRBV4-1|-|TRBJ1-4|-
TGCGCCAGCAGTGAAGGGCCCGGACGGCTGACTGCAACTAATGAAAAACTGTTTTTT
CASSEGPGRLTATNEKLFF
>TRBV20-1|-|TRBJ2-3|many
TGCAGTGCTAGCTTTGGGGGAAGCACAGATACGCAGTATTTT
CSASFGGSTDTQYF
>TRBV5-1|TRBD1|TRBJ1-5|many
TGCGCCAGCAGCTTCGACAGGGGAGGCAATCAGCCCCAGCATTTT
CASSFDRGGNQPQHF
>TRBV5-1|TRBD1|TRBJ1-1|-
TGCGCCAGCAGCCAAGGACAGGCTAGGGCTGAAGCTTTCTTT
CASSQGQARAEAFF
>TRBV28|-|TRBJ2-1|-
TGTGCCAGCAGTTTATTGGGGGGACTCTCCAACAATGAGCAGTTCTTC
CASSLLGGLSNNEQFF
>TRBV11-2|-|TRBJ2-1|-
TGTGCCAGCAGCTCTCGGACACTAACCTACAATGAGCAGTTCTTC
CASSSRTLTYNEQFF
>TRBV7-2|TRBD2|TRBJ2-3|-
TGTGCCAGCAGCTCGGGACTAGCGGTTAGCACAGATACGCAGTATTTT
CASSSGLAVSTDTQYF
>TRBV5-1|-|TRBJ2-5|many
TGCGCCAGCAGCATAGAAGGGACCCAAGAGACCCAGTACTTC
CASSIEGTQETQYF
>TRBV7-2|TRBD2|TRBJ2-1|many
TGTGCCAGCAGCTTTAGCGGGGGGGGGTCCTACAATGAGCAGTTCTTC
CASSFSGGGSYNEQFF
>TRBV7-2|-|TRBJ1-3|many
TGTGCCAGCAGCCCTTCGGCGGGGACCTCTGGAAACACCATATATTTT
CASSPSAGTSGNTIYF
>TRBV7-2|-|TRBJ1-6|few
TGTGCCAGCAGCTCCTACACAGGGATGGCTTCACCCCTCCACTTT
CASSSYTGMASPLHF
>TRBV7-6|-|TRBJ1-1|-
TGTGCCAGCAGCTTAACAGGTACCACTAACACTGAAGCTTTCTTT
CASSLTGTTNTEAFF
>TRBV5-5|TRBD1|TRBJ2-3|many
TGTGCCAGCAGCGAATCGCCGACAGGGGCCGATACGCAGTATTTT
CASSESPTGADTQYF